Listed below are T cell receptor beta chains from one sample, sequenced in a study of molecular identifiers for immune sequencing clone quantification. TCRdb passed the PCR reads through MiXCR, listing each CDR3 protein once. The sample contains 550,000 to 750,000 distinct CDR3 sequences, 20% of which appear only once. Specimen: naive CD8+ T cells from blood, with Jurkat cell RNA spiked in. The source is a human donor in good health. Some libraries in this study had Jurkat cell RNA spiked in. CDR3s include the opening cysteine and the closing phenylalanine or tryptophan. D genes are given only for firm matches. The size entry is marked missing in some rows and otherwise reads once, few, many or a size class.

j_gene: TRBJ2-5; v_gene: TRBV18; d_gene: NA; abundance: once; CDR3aa: CASSPGEEAQYF; CDR3nt: TGTGCCAGCTCACCGGGGGAGGAGGCCCAGTACTTC
j_gene: TRBJ2-7; v_gene: TRBV19; d_gene: NA; abundance: NA; CDR3aa: CASSIVAGSYEQYF; CDR3nt: TGTGCCAGTAGTATAGTGGCAGGGAGCTACGAGCAGTACTTC
j_gene: TRBJ2-3; v_gene: TRBV7-8; d_gene: NA; abundance: few; CDR3aa: CASSPMSALSDTQYF; CDR3nt: TGTGCCAGCAGCCCCATGTCGGCTCTATCAGATACGCAGTATTTT
j_gene: TRBJ2-3; v_gene: TRBV9; d_gene: NA; abundance: many; CDR3aa: CASSVEYVLTDTQYF; CDR3nt: TGTGCCAGCAGCGTAGAATATGTCCTTACAGATACGCAGTATTTT
j_gene: TRBJ1-1; v_gene: TRBV7-9; d_gene: NA; abundance: many; CDR3aa: CASSLIQTNTEAFF; CDR3nt: TGTGCCAGCAGCTTAATTCAGACGAACACTGAAGCTTTCTTT
j_gene: TRBJ2-3; v_gene: TRBV4-1; d_gene: TRBD2; abundance: NA; CDR3aa: CASSHSPGLAGGGTDTQYF; CDR3nt: TGCGCCAGCAGCCACAGCCCGGGACTAGCGGGGGGAGGCACAGATACGCAGTATTTT
j_gene: TRBJ2-1; v_gene: TRBV20-1; d_gene: NA; abundance: many; CDR3aa: CSAPGDTRGEQFF; CDR3nt: TGCAGTGCCCCAGGTGATACCCGGGGTGAGCAGTTCTTC
j_gene: TRBJ1-5; v_gene: TRBV20-1; d_gene: NA; abundance: NA; CDR3aa: CSANSENQPQHF; CDR3nt: TGCAGTGCCAACAGCGAAAATCAGCCCCAGCATTTT
j_gene: TRBJ2-7; v_gene: TRBV12-3/TRBV12-4; d_gene: NA; abundance: few; CDR3aa: CASSEGGYSYEQYF; CDR3nt: TGTGCCAGCAGCGAGGGGGGGTACTCCTACGAGCAGTACTTC
j_gene: TRBJ2-1; v_gene: TRBV28; d_gene: TRBD2; abundance: few; CDR3aa: CASSWASGSSYNEQFF; CDR3nt: TGTGCCAGCAGTTGGGCTAGCGGGAGTTCCTACAATGAGCAGTTCTTC
j_gene: TRBJ1-3; v_gene: TRBV12-5; d_gene: TRBD1; abundance: many; CDR3aa: CASGSRTGGNTIYF; CDR3nt: TGTGCTAGTGGTTCCAGGACAGGCGGAAACACCATATATTTT